This T cell receptor beta chain was recovered during a study of blood T cell repertoires in COVID-19. At the level of the study: Sample material is recorded as cDNA or gDNA derived from T cells, B-cell-depleted T cells, or PBMCs.

Clones were read by immunoSEQ multiplex PCR, and TCRdb kept only the in-frame ones, dropping some. This sample has some 160,000 clones, with roughly four fifths found just once. This clonotype was sampled from a human donor in a cohort sampled during active COVID-19. The sample was peripheral blood.

This CDR3 reads CASSLRAAEAFF. CDR3 coding DNA: TGTGCCAGCAGTCTCAGGGCCGCGGAAGCTTTCTTT. This chain joins TRBV12-3 or TRBV12-4 and TRBJ1-1; D is perhaps TRBD1 (5 bases). The CDR3 runs 12 residues. Trimming took off 5 bases at V and 8 bases at J, with 12 bases between the two ends.